The TCR beta chain under discussion was sequenced for a study of blood T cell repertoires in COVID-19. CDR3 length: 11 amino acids. Per the germline V gene, CDR1 is GTSNPN and CDR2 is SVGIG (reference sequence). V was trimmed by 2 bases and J by 6 bases, leaving 8 bases between them. The data were produced by immunoSEQ multiplex PCR, yet TCRdb's version contains in-frame clones alone and is incomplete. The sample records 150,000 to 200,000 clones, 65% to 90% being singletons. What was sequenced was peripheral blood. The V gene is TRBV30, the J gene TRBJ2-7; TRBD1 is a possible D gene (5 bases). The sequence was collected from a man aged 45 to 65 with active or convalescent COVID-19. The CDR3 loop is CAWSRQTEQYF. The DNA for the CDR3 is TGTGCCTGGAGTCGACAGACCGAGCAGTACTTC.